This T cell receptor (beta chain) is drawn from a study of immune cell composition in non-small cell lung cancer. Study-level background: Lung adenocarcinoma or squamous carcinoma made up most tumours. Study-wide results and caveats: Top 10 clone scores and clonality were higher in squamous than adenocarcinoma.

The V end lost 3 bases, the J end lost 3 bases, and 12 bases lay between the germline ends. CDR1 and CDR2 (germline): MNHEY, SMNVEV (reference sequence). The CDR3 loop spans 15 amino acids. The data were produced by immunoSEQ multiplex PCR, yet TCRdb's version contains in-frame clones alone and is incomplete. The table records approximately 5,000 clones, 55% to 75% of them present only once. This clone occurred once. Its cognate antigen is unknown. This clonotype originated in a human donor with non-small cell lung cancer. This chain joins TRBV27 and TRBJ1-5, with D unresolved. Material: lung tumor tissue. CDR3 nucleotide sequence: TGTGCCAGCAGTTTGGCCGGGGTCATCAATCAGCCCCAGCATTTT. This gives the protein CASSLAGVINQPQHF.